This T cell receptor (beta chain) was retrieved from a study of CD8+CD57+ T cells in acquired aplastic anemia. About the research overall: DNA per sorted CD4+ or CD8+ sample ranged roughly 0.17 to 27.4 ug, averaging about 3 ug.

TCR beta VDJ and CDR3 profiles were obtained from a genomic DNA template. TCRdb reprocessed the reads with MiXCR, giving one entry per CDR3 protein. The repertoire holds some 410,000 distinct CDR3 sequences, with around 68% as singletons. Concerning this clonotype itself: Germline and junction disagree at one end, which may indicate a read error.

The receptor's source is a human donor in good health, serving as a control. Sequencing input: sorted CD4+, CD8+, or CD8+CD57+ T cells (not recorded which) from PBMCs.

CDR3 region: CASRLAGARYNEKQYF. In DNA, the CDR3 is TGTGCCAGCAGGTTAGCGGGGGCCAGGTACAATGAGAAGCAGTATTTT. This sequence joins TRBV7-2 and TRBJ2-3, with 9 bases fitting TRBD2. This CDR3 has 16 amino acids. The germline gives CDR1 SGHTA, CDR2 FQGNSA.